This TCR beta chain was sequenced in a study of blood T cell repertoires in COVID-19. Looking at the study overall: COVID-19 samples collected from the United States, Italy and Spain covered acute and convalescent phases.

In the authors' methods: Counts of nucleated cells, estimated from reference gene primer amplification, were obtained. Method: immunoSEQ multiplex PCR; TCRdb's copy keeps in-frame clones and lacks some. The V and J calls and the clone size are those of that table, but D and trimming were determined from the DNA. In the table there are roughly 39,000 clones, over 70% of which are singletons. The CDR3 is made up of 15 amino acids. Per the germline V gene, CDR1 is LGHDT and CDR2 is YNNKEL (reference sequence). Trimming stripped 1 base from V and 7 bases from J, with 16 bases between. The chain couples TRBV3-1 (or the pseudogene TRBV3-2) to TRBJ1-2, with a tentative D call TRBD1 (6 bases). This TCR came from a woman between 65 and 79 years old with acute or convalescent COVID-19. The sample taken for sequencing was peripheral blood. In DNA form, the CDR3 reads TGTGCCAGCAGCCAAGCCGTGGGCAGGGGTACTGGCTACACCTTC. It codes for CASSQAVGRGTGYTF.